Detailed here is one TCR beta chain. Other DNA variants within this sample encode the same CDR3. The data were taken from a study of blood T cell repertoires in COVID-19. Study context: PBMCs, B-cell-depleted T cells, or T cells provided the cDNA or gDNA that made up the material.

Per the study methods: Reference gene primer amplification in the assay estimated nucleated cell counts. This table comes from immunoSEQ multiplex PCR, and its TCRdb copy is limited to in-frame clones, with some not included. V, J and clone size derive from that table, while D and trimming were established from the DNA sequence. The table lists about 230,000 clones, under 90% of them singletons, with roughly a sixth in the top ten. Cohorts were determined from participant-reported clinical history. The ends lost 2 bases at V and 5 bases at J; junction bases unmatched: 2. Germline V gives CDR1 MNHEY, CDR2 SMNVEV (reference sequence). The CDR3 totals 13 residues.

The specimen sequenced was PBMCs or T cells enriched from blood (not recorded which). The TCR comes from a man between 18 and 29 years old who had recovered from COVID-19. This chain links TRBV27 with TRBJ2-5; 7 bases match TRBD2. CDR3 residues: CASSLPGGETQYF. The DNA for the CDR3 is TGTGCCAGCAGTTTACCCGGGGGGGAGACCCAGTACTTC.